A selection of T cell receptor beta chains follows, all from one sample in a study of blood T cell repertoires in COVID-19. The method was immunoSEQ multiplex PCR; TCRdb's version includes in-frame clones alone and lacks a portion of them. Of some 90,000 clones listed, 80% to 90% are singletons. Sequencing was done on a sample of peripheral blood. Receptor source: a man in his fifties or sixties with acute or convalescent COVID-19. Each CDR3 is given with its conserved first and last residue. The D gene is left open where the match is weak. Where a row states a size, it is once, few, many or the class of an expanded clone; other rows omit it.

length,V,D,size,J,DNA,CDR3
12,TRBV12-3/TRBV12-4,.,.,TRBJ1-5,TGTGCCAGCAGTTGGCCGGGTCAGCCCCAGCATTTT,CASSWPGQPQHF
14,TRBV5-8,.,once,TRBJ2-5,TGTGCCAGCAGCCTAAGTTTGAGGCAAGAGACCCAGTACTTC,CASSLSLRQETQYF
13,TRBV27,.,.,TRBJ1-3,TGTGCCAGCAGTTCGGCAGGCCGGCACACCATATATTTT,CASSSAGRHTIYF
16,TRBV19,TRBD1,.,TRBJ1-4,TGTGCCAGTAGTACTGGGACAGGGCTGTCTAATGAAAAACTGTTTTTT,CASSTGTGLSNEKLFF
14,TRBV19,TRBD1,few,TRBJ2-5,TGTGCCACCCCTTACAGGGGGCTGAGGGAGACCCAGTACTTC,CATPYRGLRETQYF
12,TRBV30,.,.,TRBJ1-2,TGTGCCTGGACACAGGGTAGCTATGGCTACACCTTC,CAWTQGSYGYTF
12,TRBV24-1,.,.,TRBJ2-1,TGTGCCACCAGTGATCAGCAGGATGAGCAGTTCTTC,CATSDQQDEQFF
15,TRBV28,TRBD2,.,TRBJ2-1,TGTGCCAGCAGTTCCGTAGCGGGGGCTTACAATGAGCAGTTCTTC,CASSSVAGAYNEQFF
16,TRBV10-1,.,.,TRBJ2-4,TGCGCCAGCAGTGGTTATGGGCGTGAGGCCAAAAACATTCAGTACTTC,CASSGYGREAKNIQYF
15,TRBV2,.,.,TRBJ2-2,TGTGCCAGCAGTGAATTTAGTCCGGGAGTCGGGGAGCTGTTTTTT,CASSEFSPGVGELFF
15,TRBV11-2,.,.,TRBJ2-1,TGTGCCAGCAGCTTAGGACAAGATACCTACAATGAGCAGTTCTTC,CASSLGQDTYNEQFF
15,TRBV5-4,.,.,TRBJ1-2,TGTGCCAGCAGCTTGCCGCAGGGTACTAACTATGGCTACACCTTC,CASSLPQGTNYGYTF
12,TRBV12-5,.,.,TRBJ1-2,TGTGCTAGTGCCCCTGGAGACTATGGCTACACCTTC,CASAPGDYGYTF
15,TRBV6-5,.,.,TRBJ2-5,TGTGCCAGCAGTTACTCGAACAGAAACCAAGAGACCCAGTACTTC,CASSYSNRNQETQYF
15,TRBV7-9,TRBD1,.,TRBJ1-4,TGTGCCAGCAGCGTATTATTACAGGGGCCGGAAAGACTGTTTTTT,CASSVLLQGPERLFF
13,TRBV12-3/TRBV12-4,.,.,TRBJ1-1,TGTGCCAGCATACGCGAGATGAACACTGAAGCTTTCTTT,CASIREMNTEAFF